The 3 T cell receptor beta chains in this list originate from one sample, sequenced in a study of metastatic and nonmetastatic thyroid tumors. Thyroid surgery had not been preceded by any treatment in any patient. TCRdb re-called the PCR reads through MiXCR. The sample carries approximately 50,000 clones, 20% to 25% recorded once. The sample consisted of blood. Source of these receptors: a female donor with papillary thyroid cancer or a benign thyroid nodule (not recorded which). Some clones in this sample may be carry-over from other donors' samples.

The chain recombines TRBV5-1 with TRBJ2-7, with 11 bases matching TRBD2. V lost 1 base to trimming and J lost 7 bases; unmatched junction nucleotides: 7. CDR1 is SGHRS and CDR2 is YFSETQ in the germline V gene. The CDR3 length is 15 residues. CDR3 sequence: CASSLSALAGVEQYF. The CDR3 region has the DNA TGCGCCAGCAGCTTGTCGGCACTAGCGGGAGTGGAGCAGTACTTC.

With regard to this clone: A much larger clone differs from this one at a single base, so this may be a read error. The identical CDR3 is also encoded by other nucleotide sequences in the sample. The chain's CDR3 is CSVDGGATNTGELFF. The CDR3 DNA reads as TGCAGCGTTGATGGTGGGGCTACGAACACCGGGGAGCTGTTTTTT. The chain is built from TRBV29-1 and TRBJ2-2, with a weak D call TRBD1 (5 bases). Per germline, CDR1 SQVTM and CDR2 ANQGSEA. The CDR3 covers 15 residues. The V end lost 3 bases, the J end lost 0 bases, and 11 bases lay between the germline ends.

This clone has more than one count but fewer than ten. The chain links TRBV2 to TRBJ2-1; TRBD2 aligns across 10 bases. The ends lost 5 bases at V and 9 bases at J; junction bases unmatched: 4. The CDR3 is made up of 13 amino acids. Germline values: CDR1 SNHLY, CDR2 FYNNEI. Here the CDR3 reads CASSLAGVPEQFF. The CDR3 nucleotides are TGTGCCAGCAGTCTAGCGGGAGTACCTGAGCAGTTCTTC.